What follows are 12 T cell receptor beta chains derived from one specimen sequenced in a study of blood T cells in healthy people across ages. The second PCR ran about 6 to 11 cycles with a sample-barcoded 5' primer and J-beta primers. TCRdb processed the 5' RACE reads anew with MiXCR; each CDR3 protein has one entry. This table holds about 1.5 million distinct CDR3 sequences, approximately 43% found once. Sequenced sample: blood. The receptors were gathered from a woman aged 18 to 35 in good health.

This chain connects TRBV6-2 or TRBV6-3 to TRBJ2-2; D not certain. CDR3 size: 15 residues. CDR1 is MNHEY, CDR2 SVGEGT, per germline. Trimming pared 4 bases from V and 5 bases from J, leaving 14 bases between. DNA of the CDR3: TGTGCCAGCAGTTTATTCGAGCGTTGGACCGGGGAGCTGTTTTTT. Residues: CASSLFERWTGELFF.

This clonotype appeared many times. The chain is built from TRBV27 and TRBJ2-7; maybe TRBD2 (5 bases). This CDR3 has 13 amino acids. Germline V CDR1 and CDR2: MNHEY, SMNVEV (reference sequence). V was trimmed by 4 bases and J by 2 bases, leaving 9 bases between them. The CDR3, as DNA: TGTGCCAGCAGTTCCGGGGTTACCTACGAGCAGTACTTC. It translates to CASSSGVTYEQYF.

The table lists this clonotype with many counts. This rearrangement joins TRBV20-1 to TRBJ2-1; D is uncertain. The germline V gene has CDR1 DFQATT and CDR2 SNEGSKA (reference sequence). The CDR3 sequence is 11 residues long. The germline V and J ends were trimmed by 1 base and 8 bases, with 6 bases remaining between them. DNA for the CDR3: TGCAGTGCTAGAGTAAAGGATGAGCAGTTCTTC. Its protein product is CSARVKDEQFF.

There are a few counts of this clonotype. The gene calls are TRBV7-8 and TRBJ2-1; D is possibly TRBD2 (6 bases). Trimming shortened V by 4 bases and J by 6 bases, and 13 bases separated the two germline ends. CDR1 is SGHVS, CDR2 FQNEAQ, per germline. The CDR3 totals 14 residues. CDR3 DNA: TGTGCCAGCAGCTCAGCGGGTATAGGCAATGAGCAGTTCTTC. It translates to CASSSAGIGNEQFF.

The CDR3 DNA reads as TGTGCCAGCAGCTTATGGGAGAGCTATGGCTACACCTTC. This sequence encodes CASSLWESYGYTF. The V gene is TRBV7-9, the J gene TRBJ1-2; the D is unclear. Trimming removed 2 bases at V and 4 bases at J, with 8 bases between. The CDR3 totals 13 residues. Germline V gene data show CDR1 as SEHNR and CDR2 as FQNEAQ (reference sequence).

The chain couples TRBV28 to TRBJ2-1; 8 bases map to TRBD1. J was trimmed by 6 bases and V by 3 bases; bases with no gene match: 13. The CDR3 runs 17 residues. The germline gives CDR1 MDHEN, CDR2 SYDVKM. CDR3 sequence: CASSLSPQGASSNEQFF. The CDR3 region has the DNA TGTGCCAGCAGTTTGAGCCCCCAGGGGGCTTCATCCAATGAGCAGTTCTTC.

The V gene is TRBV2, the J gene TRBJ1-4; D unresolved. The CDR3 is 14 amino acids. CDR1 and CDR2 from the germline V gene are SNHLY and FYNNEI. Trimming removed 7 bases at V and 3 bases at J, with 12 bases between. CDR3 sequence (DNA): TGTGCCAGCACCCGGTGGCAGTCTAATGAAAAACTGTTTTTT. Encoded protein: CASTRWQSNEKLFF.

The gene calls are TRBV30 and TRBJ2-1, with a weak D call TRBD2 (6 bases). Looked up from germline, CDR1 is GTSNPN and CDR2 is SVGIG (reference sequence). The CDR3 consists of 13 residues. V shed 1 base and J shed 5 bases, with 9 bases lying between them. The chain's CDR3 is CAWSGGVNNEQFF. CDR3 in DNA: TGTGCCTGGAGTGGGGGGGTGAACAATGAGCAGTTCTTC.

The CDR3 reads CATSLLRVGQGAYGYTF. The CDR3 coding sequence is TGTGCCACCAGCCTTCTAAGGGTGGGACAGGGGGCATATGGCTACACCTTC. V and J are TRBV15 and TRBJ1-2; the match to TRBD1 covers 12 bases. CDR1 is LNHNV and CDR2 is YYDKDF in the germline V gene (reference sequence). The CDR3 contains 17 residues. V shed 5 bases and J 5 bases; nucleotides not matched to a gene: 12. Supplemented by reference TRBV15 and TRBJ1-2, the full variable domain reads DAMVIQNPRYQVTQFGKPVTLSCSQTLNHNVMYWYQQKSSQAPKLLFHYYDKDFNNEADTPDNFQSRRPNTSFCFLDIRSPGLGDTAMYLCATSLLRVGQGAYGYTFGSGTRLTVV.

This chain connects TRBV12-3 or TRBV12-4 to TRBJ2-7; 10 bases line up with TRBD1. The J segment lost 3 bases and the V segment lost 7 bases, leaving 6 bases of the junction unmatched. The CDR3 loop spans 14 amino acids. The CDR3: CASTSGQGNYEQYF. CDR3 DNA: TGTGCCAGCACTTCGGGACAGGGGAACTACGAGCAGTACTTC.

This sequence joins TRBV4-2 and TRBJ1-5, with a tentative D call TRBD1 (5 bases). This CDR3 is built from 18 residues. The V end was cut by 0 bases, the J end by 5 bases, with 20 bases between. CDR1 is LGHNA and CDR2 is YNFKEQ in the germline V gene. CDR3 amino acids: CASSQEAGGLGLDQPQHF. The CDR3 DNA follows: TGTGCCAGCAGCCAAGAGGCTGGGGGACTGGGACTTGATCAGCCCCAGCATTTT.

There are a few counts of this clonotype. The chain carries TRBV14 and TRBJ2-7, with a weak D call TRBD1 (6 bases). The V and J ends lost 1 base and 2 bases respectively, with 15 bases between them. CDR1 SGHDN and CDR2 FVKESK come from the germline V gene. The CDR3 is 16 amino acids. The CDR3 spells CASSQVTQGGPYEQYF. The CDR3 coding sequence is TGTGCCAGCAGCCAAGTTACACAGGGCGGACCCTACGAGCAGTACTTC. Full variable domain (remainder filled in from reference TRBV14 and TRBJ2-7): EAGVTQFPSHSVIEKGQTVTLRCDPISGHDNLYWYRRVMGKEIKFLLHFVKESKQDESGMPNNRFLAERTGGTYSTLKVQPAELEDSGVYFCASSQVTQGGPYEQYFGPGTRLTVT.